Each of the 4 T cell receptor beta chains below was sequenced from the same sample in a study of PD-1 blockade in classical Hodgkin lymphoma. Regarding time point: cycle 4 day 1 (C4D1), after 5 to 7 weeks of nivolumab. Relapse after autologous stem cell transplantation occurred in every patient, and brentuximab vedotin exposure varied. TCRdb's copy holds only in-frame clones and misses some; the assay was immunoSEQ multiplex PCR. The sample yields over 50,000 clones, about nine tenths seen once. Sequencing used peripheral blood mononuclear cells (PBMCs), obtained before the fourth cycle of nivolumab. The receptors come from a human donor with classical Hodgkin lymphoma.

This clone came up once. The rearrangement uses TRBV4-1 and TRBJ2-5, with D tentatively TRBD2 (6 bases). This CDR3 has 15 amino acids. The germline gives CDR1 MGHRA, CDR2 YSYEKL. The ends were cut back, 2 bases at V and 5 bases at J, with 15 bases in the middle. The chain's CDR3 is CASSQPGTSRETQYF. The DNA of the CDR3 is TGCGCCAGCAGCCAACCAGGTACTAGCCGGGAGACCCAGTACTTC.

The gene calls are TRBV6-4 and TRBJ1-6; 7 bases map to TRBD1. V shed 6 bases and J 9 bases; nucleotides not matched to a gene: 8. CDR1 and CDR2 from the germline V gene are MRHNA and SNTAGT. This CDR3 spans 14 amino acids. CDR3 protein: CASSTSSGGSPLHF. The CDR3 DNA sequence: TGTGCCAGCAGCACATCATCAGGGGGTTCACCCCTCCACTTT.

The chain combines TRBV2 with TRBJ2-5; D may be TRBD2 (5 bases). This CDR3 has 14 residues. Deletions cut 1 base from V and 5 bases from J, with 11 bases between. CDR1 is SNHLY, CDR2 FYNNEI, per germline. The DNA for the CDR3 is TGTGCCAGCAGTGAAGGGGAGACTTGGGAGACCCAGTACTTC. This sequence encodes CASSEGETWETQYF.

The genes are TRBV18 and TRBJ1-2; 7 nucleotides match TRBD1. The CDR3 is made up of 16 amino acids. Germline loops: CDR1 KGHSH, CDR2 LQKENI. V lost 5 bases to trimming and J lost 4 bases; unmatched junction nucleotides: 13. CDR3 bases: TGTGCCAGCTCAGCAGGGACGGGACAGCCACTCTATGGCTACACCTTC. This encodes CASSAGTGQPLYGYTF.